Below are 8 T cell receptor beta chains sequenced from a single sample in a study of cytomegalovirus exposure and HLA in healthy donors. The study ran its PCR with 60 Vbeta and 13 Jbeta primers. Libraries were prepared by immunoSEQ multiplex PCR; TCRdb keeps only in-frame clonotypes and omits some of them. In all, the sample yields around 160,000 clones. Sequencing was carried out using PBMCs. The receptors were gathered from a woman aged 45-59 years in good health and CMV-seronegative.

The rearrangement joins TRBV4-3 to TRBJ2-7; D is uncertain. This CDR3 region has 16 residues. Germline lookup yields CDR1 LGHNA and CDR2 YSLEER. Between the trimmed V and J ends, which lost 0 bases and 1 base, there was a span of 13 bases. Here the CDR3 DNA reads TGCGCCAGCAGCCAAGATCTTATCAGTCCATCCTACGAGCAGTACTTC. Amino acids: CASSQDLISPSYEQYF.

This sequence joins TRBV27 and TRBJ1-1, with 7 bases matching TRBD1. The junction had 14 bases not matched to a gene; V was cut back by 8 bases and J by 11 bases. The CDR3 runs 13 residues. The germline V gene has CDR1 MNHEY and CDR2 SMNVEV (reference sequence). CDR3 coding DNA: TGTGCCAGCTCAGAGGTAGGGGGCCTCGTTGCTTTCTTT. Its protein is CASSEVGGLVAFF.

The chain carries TRBV5-1 and TRBJ1-2, with D perhaps matching TRBD1 (5 bases). This CDR3 has 13 residues. Trimming shortened V by 4 bases and J by 5 bases, and 12 bases separated the two germline ends. Germline V lookup: CDR1 SGHRS, CDR2 YFSETQ. The CDR3: CASSSHGGYGYTF. In nucleotides, the CDR3 is TGCGCCAGCAGCAGCCACGGGGGGTATGGCTACACCTTC.

The chain employs TRBV27 and TRBJ2-7; a possible D gene is TRBD1 (7 bases). Trimming removed 6 bases from V and 2 bases from J, with 17 bases in between. The CDR3 covers 15 residues. CDR1 is MNHEY, CDR2 SMNVEV, per germline (reference sequence). The CDR3 reads CASSLGQWGAYEQYF. The CDR3 DNA reads TGTGCCAGCAGCCTGGGACAGTGGGGGGCCTACGAGCAGTACTTC.

V usage is TRBV28 and J usage is TRBJ1-3, with D unclear. CDR1 and CDR2 from the germline V gene are MDHEN and SYDVKM. V lost 8 bases and J 0 bases, leaving 8 bases between the germline ends. There are 13 residues in the CDR3. The CDR3 reads CASRVHSGNTIYF. CDR3 DNA sequence: TGTGCCAGCCGGGTCCACTCTGGAAACACCATATATTTT. The whole variable domain, remainder taken from reference TRBV28 and TRBJ1-3, is DVKVTQSSRYLVKRTGEKVFLECVQDMDHENMFWYRQDPGLGLRLIYFSYDVKMKEKGDIPEGYSVSREKKERFSLILESASTNQTSMYLCASRVHSGNTIYFGEGSWLTVV.

The rearrangement joins TRBV29-1 to TRBJ2-3; 11 nucleotides line up with TRBD2. The CDR3 runs 15 residues. The germline V gene has CDR1 SQVTM and CDR2 ANQGSEA. With 7 bases clipped from V and 2 bases from J, the junction kept 8 bases outside the gene matches. CDR3 DNA sequence: TGCAGCGCAAACGGACTAGCGGGTTACACAGATACGCAGTATTTT. This sequence encodes CSANGLAGYTDTQYF.

V and J are TRBV30 and TRBJ2-5; maybe TRBD2 (6 bases). V was pared by 4 bases and J by 0 bases, with 15 bases between. Germline V CDR1 and CDR2: GTSNPN, SVGIG (reference sequence). The CDR3 covers 15 residues. CDR3 nucleotides: TGTGCCTGGACTCGGAGGGACTGGTACCAAGAGACCCAGTACTTC. Translating it yields CAWTRRDWYQETQYF.

The V gene is TRBV19, the J gene TRBJ1-1; 7 bases match TRBD1. The length of the CDR3 is 16 residues. J gave up 6 bases and V 7 bases, and 17 bases lay outside the gene matches. CDR1 is LNHDA and CDR2 is SQIVND in the germline V gene (reference sequence). CDR3 sequence reads: CASTDRPLDRNAEAFF. The CDR3, as DNA: TGTGCCAGTACCGACCGACCGTTGGACAGGAATGCTGAAGCTTTCTTT.